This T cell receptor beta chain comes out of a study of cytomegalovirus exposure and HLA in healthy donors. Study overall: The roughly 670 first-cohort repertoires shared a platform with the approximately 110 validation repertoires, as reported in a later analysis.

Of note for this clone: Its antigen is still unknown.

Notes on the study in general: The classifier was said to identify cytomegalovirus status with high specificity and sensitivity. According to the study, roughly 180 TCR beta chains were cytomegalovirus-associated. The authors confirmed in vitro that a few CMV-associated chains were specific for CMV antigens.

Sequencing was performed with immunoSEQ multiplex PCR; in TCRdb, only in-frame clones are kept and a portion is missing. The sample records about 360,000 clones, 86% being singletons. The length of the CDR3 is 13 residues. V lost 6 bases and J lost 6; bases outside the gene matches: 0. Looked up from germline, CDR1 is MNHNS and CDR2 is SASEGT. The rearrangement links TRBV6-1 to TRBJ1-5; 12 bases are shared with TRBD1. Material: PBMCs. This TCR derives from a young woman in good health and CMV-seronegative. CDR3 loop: CASRGQGAQPQHF. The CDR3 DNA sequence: TGTGCCAGCAGGGGACAGGGGGCTCAGCCCCAGCATTTT.